This entry lists 9 T cell receptor beta chains sequenced from one sample in a study of blood T cell repertoires in COVID-19. Using immunoSEQ multiplex PCR, the repertoire was profiled, and TCRdb retains in-frame clones only, with some absent. The sample lists 50,000 to 65,000 clones, about nine tenths occurring once. Sequencing used peripheral blood. All receptors come from a man aged 45 to 65 with active COVID-19.

The chain carries TRBV6-2 or TRBV6-3 and TRBJ1-2; 8 bases agree with TRBD1. The length of the CDR3 is 13 residues. CDR1 and CDR2 (germline): MNHEY, SVGEGT. With 2 bases clipped from V and 10 bases from J, the junction kept 6 bases outside the gene matches. Here the CDR3 reads CASSYDGTGLYTF. CDR3 sequence (DNA): TGTGCCAGCAGTTACGATGGGACAGGCCTCTACACCTTC.

This chain links TRBV2 with TRBJ2-1, with 10 nucleotides matching TRBD1. There are 13 residues in the CDR3. CDR1 is SNHLY and CDR2 is FYNNEI in the germline V gene. The V segment lost 8 bases and the J segment 7 bases; nucleotides outside the gene matches: 5. The CDR3: CASLRDRGNEQFF. The CDR3 DNA is TGTGCCAGCTTAAGGGACAGGGGTAATGAGCAGTTCTTC.

The CDR3 DNA sequence: TGTGCCAGCAGCTCACCGGACAGGGGAGGCGGCTACACCTTC. It translates to CASSSPDRGGGYTF. The chain joins TRBV7-9 to TRBJ1-2; 9 bases are a match to TRBD1. The CDR3 is 14 residues long. Looked up from germline, CDR1 is SEHNR and CDR2 is FQNEAQ (reference sequence). V lost 4 bases to trimming and J lost 8 bases; unmatched junction nucleotides: 8.

The rearrangement joins TRBV3-1 (or the pseudogene TRBV3-2) to TRBJ1-2; D remains unclear. Germline V gene lookup returns CDR1 LGHDT and CDR2 YNNKEL (reference sequence). The CDR3 is 14 residues long. V was pared by 0 bases and J by 4 bases, with 9 bases between. As DNA, the CDR3 is TGTGCCAGCAGCCAAGATCACACAGCCTATGGCTACACCTTC. Translation: CASSQDHTAYGYTF.

The V call is TRBV2, the J call TRBJ1-3, with TRBD1 as a possible D gene (6 bases). Trimming removed 5 bases from V and 7 bases from J, with 27 bases in between. CDR3 length: 18 residues. Germline loops: CDR1 SNHLY, CDR2 FYNNEI. The CDR3 is CASSRGQLISPLRNTIYF. CDR3 in DNA: TGTGCCAGCAGTCGAGGACAGCTTATTTCCCCTCTTAGGAACACCATATATTTT.

V and J are TRBV13 and TRBJ1-2; 12 nucleotides match TRBD1. Germline trimming cut 4 bases from V and 4 bases from J; bases unmatched to any gene: 1. The CDR3 runs 14 residues. CDR1 and CDR2 (germline): PRHDT, FYEKMQ (reference sequence). This CDR3 reads CASSWDRGPYGYTF. CDR3 nucleotide sequence: TGTGCCAGCAGCTGGGACAGGGGGCCCTATGGCTACACCTTC.

V gene TRBV5-1 combines with J gene TRBJ2-2, with D maybe TRBD2 (6 bases). V was cut by 6 bases and J by 3 bases, with 15 bases left in between. CDR1 and CDR2 from the germline V gene are SGHRS and YFSETQ. The CDR3 extends over 15 amino acids. CDR3 protein: CASTQSGVDTGELFF. DNA for the CDR3: TGCGCCAGCACCCAATCGGGGGTCGACACCGGGGAGCTGTTTTTT.

V gene TRBV6-2 or TRBV6-3 combines with J gene TRBJ2-7, with unresolved D. CDR3 length: 14 amino acids. Germline V gives CDR1 MNHEY, CDR2 SVGEGT. V gave up 2 bases and J gave up 1 base, with 9 bases separating them. The chain's CDR3 is CASSYLAESYEQYF. For the CDR3, the DNA is TGTGCCAGCAGTTACCTGGCTGAATCCTACGAGCAGTACTTC.

J is TRBJ2-7 and V is TRBV27; 14 bases are a match to TRBD2. V gave up 8 bases and J gave up 11 bases; unmatched junction bases: 11. Looked up from germline, CDR1 is MNHEY and CDR2 is SMNVEV (reference sequence). CDR3 length: 14 residues. CDR3 in DNA: TGTGCCAGCGACCGAGGGACTAGCGGGAGTGTTGAGTACTTC. Protein product: CASDRGTSGSVEYF.